One TCR beta chain is described in this entry. In the authors' methods: Reference gene primer amplification in the assay estimated nucleated cell counts. Produced via immunoSEQ multiplex PCR; TCRdb's table is partial and in-frame only. V, J and clone size are those of that table, while D and trimming were read from the DNA. The data contain approximately 150,000 clones, 87% of them seen just once; the ten biggest clones take up around 40%. These data originate in a study of blood T cell repertoires in COVID-19. Turning to the study itself: Sites in the United States, Italy and Spain provided acute and convalescent COVID-19 samples. From T cells, B-cell-depleted T cells, or PBMCs came the material, which was cDNA or gDNA.

The V and J ends lost 2 bases and 3 bases respectively, with 15 bases between them. The V gene's germline CDR1 is SGHRS and CDR2 YFSETQ. The CDR3 length is 15 residues. The receptor was isolated from a man between 45 and 60 years old who had recovered from COVID-19. The chain employs TRBV5-1 and TRBJ2-7; D might be TRBD1 (6 bases). Sequencing input: peripheral blood. In DNA form, the CDR3 reads TGCGCCAGCAGCTTATCAGGGCAGGGGATCTACGAGCAGTACTTC. Translating gives CASSLSGQGIYEQYF.